The clone carrying this T cell receptor (beta chain) came up once. Its antigen is unknown. This sample was included in a study of brain T cells in children with intractable seizures. Study-wide points: Pre-surgery blood may have been undersampled, hiding some clones. Viral specificity was inferred only from CDR3 similarity; HCMV serostatus was unknown.

Generated by immunoSEQ multiplex PCR, the TCRdb table keeps only in-frame clones and is missing some. The table includes about 350,000 clones, approximately 93% detected once. The time point: blood from clinic visit 5 months post-surgery; TSC patient then seizure free. Only cases whose brain tissue showed the highest T cell transcript signatures were sequenced. Before surgery, patients took at least one anti-epileptic drug. Germline V gene data show CDR1 as SEHNR and CDR2 as FQNEAQ (reference sequence). The CDR3 totals 15 residues. Trimming left V 4 bases short and J 4 bases short, with 16 bases between.

The rearrangement uses TRBV7-9 and TRBJ1-2, with D perhaps matching TRBD1 (6 bases). The receptor's source is a boy in the first two years of life with tuberous sclerosis and intractable seizures. Material: peripheral blood, obtained 4 to 6 months after surgery. CDR3: CASSSEPQGTYGYTF. The CDR3 DNA reads TGTGCCAGCAGCTCGGAACCCCAGGGGACCTATGGCTACACCTTC.